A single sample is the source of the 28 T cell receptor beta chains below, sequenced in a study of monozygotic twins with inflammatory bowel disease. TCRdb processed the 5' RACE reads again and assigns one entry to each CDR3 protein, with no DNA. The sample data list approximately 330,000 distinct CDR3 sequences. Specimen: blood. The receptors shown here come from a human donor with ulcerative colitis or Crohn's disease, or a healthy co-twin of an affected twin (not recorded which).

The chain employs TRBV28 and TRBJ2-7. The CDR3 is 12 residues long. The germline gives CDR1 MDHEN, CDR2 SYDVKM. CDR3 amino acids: CASSFIGYEQYF. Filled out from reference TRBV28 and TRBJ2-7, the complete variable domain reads DVKVTQSSRYLVKRTGEKVFLECVQDMDHENMFWYRQDPGLGLRLIYFSYDVKMKEKGDIPEGYSVSREKKERFSLILESASTNQTSMYLCASSFIGYEQYFGPGTRLTVT.

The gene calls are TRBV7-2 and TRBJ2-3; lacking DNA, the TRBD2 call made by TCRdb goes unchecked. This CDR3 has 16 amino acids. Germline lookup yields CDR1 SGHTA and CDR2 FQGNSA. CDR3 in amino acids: CASSPGLAEATDTQYF.

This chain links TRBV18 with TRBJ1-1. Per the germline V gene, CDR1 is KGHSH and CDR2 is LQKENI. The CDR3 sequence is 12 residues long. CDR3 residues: CASSPPTIEAFF.

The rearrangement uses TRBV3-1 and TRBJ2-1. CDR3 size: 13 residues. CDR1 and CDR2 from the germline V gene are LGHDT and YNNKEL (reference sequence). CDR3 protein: CASSQIYDREQFF.

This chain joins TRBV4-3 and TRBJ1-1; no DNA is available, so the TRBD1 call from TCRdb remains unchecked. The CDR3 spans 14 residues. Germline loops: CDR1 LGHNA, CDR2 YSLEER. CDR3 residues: CASSQAFQGAEAFF.

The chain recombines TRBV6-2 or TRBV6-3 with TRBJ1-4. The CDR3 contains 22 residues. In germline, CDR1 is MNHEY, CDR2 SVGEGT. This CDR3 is CASSIHSRGLKHPETTNEKLFF.

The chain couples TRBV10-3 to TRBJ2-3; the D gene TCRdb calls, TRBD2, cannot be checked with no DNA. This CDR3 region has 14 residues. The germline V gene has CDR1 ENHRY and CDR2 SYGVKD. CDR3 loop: CASRLAVGTDTQYF.

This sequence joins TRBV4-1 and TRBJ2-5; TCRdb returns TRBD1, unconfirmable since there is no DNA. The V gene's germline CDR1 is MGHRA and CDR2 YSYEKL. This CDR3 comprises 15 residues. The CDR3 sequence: CASSYRDRGLGAQYF.

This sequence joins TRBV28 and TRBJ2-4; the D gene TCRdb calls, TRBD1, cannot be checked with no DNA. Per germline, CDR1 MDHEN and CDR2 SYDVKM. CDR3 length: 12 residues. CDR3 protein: CATRQGGNNQYF.

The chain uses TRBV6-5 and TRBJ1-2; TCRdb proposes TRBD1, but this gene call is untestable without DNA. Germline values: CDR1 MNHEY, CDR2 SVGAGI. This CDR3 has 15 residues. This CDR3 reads CASSYWDQGDYGYTF.

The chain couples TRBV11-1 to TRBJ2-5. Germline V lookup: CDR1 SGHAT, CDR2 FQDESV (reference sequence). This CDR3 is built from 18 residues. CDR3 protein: CASSSVGDSLGRLETQYF.

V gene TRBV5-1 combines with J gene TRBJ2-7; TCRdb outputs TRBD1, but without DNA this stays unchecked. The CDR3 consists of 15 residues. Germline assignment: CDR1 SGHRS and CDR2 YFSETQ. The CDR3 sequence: CASSLNPGDLYEQYF.

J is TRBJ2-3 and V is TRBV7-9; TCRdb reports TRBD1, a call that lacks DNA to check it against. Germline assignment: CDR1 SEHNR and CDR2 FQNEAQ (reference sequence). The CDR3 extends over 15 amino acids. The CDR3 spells CASSFGDRDTDTQYF. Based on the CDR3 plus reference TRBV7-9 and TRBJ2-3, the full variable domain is DTGVSQNPRHKITKRGQNVTFRCDPISEHNRLYWYRQTLGQGPEFLTYFQNEAQLEKSRLLSDRFSAERPKGSFSTLEIQRTEQGDSAMYLCASSFGDRDTDTQYFGPGTRLTVL.

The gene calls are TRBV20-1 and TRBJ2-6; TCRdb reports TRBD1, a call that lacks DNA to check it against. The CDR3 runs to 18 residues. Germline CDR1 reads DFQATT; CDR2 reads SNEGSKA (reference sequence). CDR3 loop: CSASTGMGSSSGANVLTF.

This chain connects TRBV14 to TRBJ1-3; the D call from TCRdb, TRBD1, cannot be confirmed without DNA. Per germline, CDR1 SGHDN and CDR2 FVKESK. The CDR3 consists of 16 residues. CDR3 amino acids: CASSQLGNRRGNTIYF.

The CDR3 protein is CASSFRRGGSYEQYF. The chain recombines TRBV7-2 with TRBJ2-7; TCRdb indicates TRBD2, and absent DNA this call remains unverified. This CDR3 contains 15 residues. Germline CDR1 is SGHTA and CDR2 is FQGNSA.

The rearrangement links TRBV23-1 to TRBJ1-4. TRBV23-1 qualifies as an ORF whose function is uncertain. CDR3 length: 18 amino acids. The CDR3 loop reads CASSQSKDSGGTNEKLFF.

The CDR3 protein is CSAETSGQPDTQYF. V usage is TRBV20-1 and J usage is TRBJ2-3; TCRdb's assignment of TRBD2 cannot be checked, as there is no DNA. Germline CDR1 and CDR2: DFQATT and SNEGSKA (reference sequence). The CDR3 totals 14 residues.

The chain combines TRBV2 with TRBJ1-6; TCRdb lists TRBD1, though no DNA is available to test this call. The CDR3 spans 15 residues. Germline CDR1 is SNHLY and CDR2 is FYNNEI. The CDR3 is CASSGQGLGSAPLHF.

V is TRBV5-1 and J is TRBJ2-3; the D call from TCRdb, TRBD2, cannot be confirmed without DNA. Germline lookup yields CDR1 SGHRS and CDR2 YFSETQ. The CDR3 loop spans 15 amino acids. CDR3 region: CASSWSGGAGDTQYF.

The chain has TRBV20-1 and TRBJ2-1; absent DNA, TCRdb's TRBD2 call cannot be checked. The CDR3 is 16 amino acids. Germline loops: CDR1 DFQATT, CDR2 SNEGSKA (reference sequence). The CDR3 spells CSASHIGTSGYNEQFF.

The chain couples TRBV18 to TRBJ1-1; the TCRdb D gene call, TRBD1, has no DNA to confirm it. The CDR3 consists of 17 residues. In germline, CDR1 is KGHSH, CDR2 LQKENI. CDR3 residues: CASSPGQGNYGNTEAFF.

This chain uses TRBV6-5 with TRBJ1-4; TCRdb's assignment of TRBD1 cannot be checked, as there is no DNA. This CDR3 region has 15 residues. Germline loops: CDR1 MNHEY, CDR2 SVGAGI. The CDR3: CASSSGQGASEKLFF.

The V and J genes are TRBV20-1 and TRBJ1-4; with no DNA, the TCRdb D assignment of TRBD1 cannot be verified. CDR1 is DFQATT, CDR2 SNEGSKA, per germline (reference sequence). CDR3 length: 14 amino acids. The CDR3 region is CSASHRTVNEKLFF.

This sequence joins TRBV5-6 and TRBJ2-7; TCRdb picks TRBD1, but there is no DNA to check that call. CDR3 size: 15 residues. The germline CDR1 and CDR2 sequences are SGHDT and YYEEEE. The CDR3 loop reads CASSPGGQFGDEQYF.

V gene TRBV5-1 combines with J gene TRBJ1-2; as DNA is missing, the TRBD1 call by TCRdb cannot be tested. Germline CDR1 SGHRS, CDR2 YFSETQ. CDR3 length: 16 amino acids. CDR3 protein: CASSLGPPQANYGYTF. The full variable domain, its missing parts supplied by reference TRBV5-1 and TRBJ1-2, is KAGVTQTPRYLIKTRGQQVTLSCSPISGHRSVSWYQQTPGQGLQFLFEYFSETQRNKGNFPGRFSGRQFSNSRSEMNVSTLELGDSALYLCASSLGPPQANYGYTFGSGTRLTVV.

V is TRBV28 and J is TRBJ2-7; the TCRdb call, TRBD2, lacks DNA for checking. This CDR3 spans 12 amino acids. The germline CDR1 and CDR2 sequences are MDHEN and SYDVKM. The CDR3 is CASSPRRTAGYF.

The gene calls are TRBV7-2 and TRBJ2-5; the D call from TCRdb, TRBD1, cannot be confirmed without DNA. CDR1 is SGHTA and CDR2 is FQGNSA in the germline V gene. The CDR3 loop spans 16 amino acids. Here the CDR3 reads CASSLALGQNQETQYF.